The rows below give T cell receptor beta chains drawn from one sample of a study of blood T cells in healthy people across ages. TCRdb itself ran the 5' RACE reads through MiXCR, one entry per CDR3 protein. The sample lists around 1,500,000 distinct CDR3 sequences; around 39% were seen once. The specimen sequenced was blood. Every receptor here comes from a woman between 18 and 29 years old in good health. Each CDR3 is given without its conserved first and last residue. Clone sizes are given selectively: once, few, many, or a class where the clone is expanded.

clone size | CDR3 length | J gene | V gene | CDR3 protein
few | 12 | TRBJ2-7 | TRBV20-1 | SASYPASSYEQY
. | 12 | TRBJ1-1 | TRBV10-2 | ASRTGGMRTEAF
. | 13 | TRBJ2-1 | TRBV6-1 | ASTRGAGSYYEQF
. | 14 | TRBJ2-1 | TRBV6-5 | ASRRLSGTSSNEQF
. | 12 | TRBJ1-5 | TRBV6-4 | ASSDSPGSQPQH
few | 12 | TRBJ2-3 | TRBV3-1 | ASSRTSGSDTQY
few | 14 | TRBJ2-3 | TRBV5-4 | ASSLGTGKPTDTQY
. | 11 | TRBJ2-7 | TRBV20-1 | SARRGVSYEQY
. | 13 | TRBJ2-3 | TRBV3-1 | ASSHVGAGGGTQY
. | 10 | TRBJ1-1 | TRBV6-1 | ASSGDIRTAF
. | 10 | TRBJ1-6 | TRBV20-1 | SARRGNSPLH
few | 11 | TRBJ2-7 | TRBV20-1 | SATQGARHEQY
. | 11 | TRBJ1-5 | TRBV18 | ASSPDGIQPQH
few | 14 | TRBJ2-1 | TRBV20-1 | SARVRSGPSYNEQF
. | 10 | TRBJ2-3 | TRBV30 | AWNLVADTQY
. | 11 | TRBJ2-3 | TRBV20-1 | SARAGVGDTQY
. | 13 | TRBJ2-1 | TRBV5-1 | ASGETSGTKNEQF
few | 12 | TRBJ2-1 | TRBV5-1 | ASSAGTGGTEQF
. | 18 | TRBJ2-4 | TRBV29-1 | SVEDGTVVFYHCTKNIQY
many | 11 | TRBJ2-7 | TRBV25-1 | ASSEYGSRGQY
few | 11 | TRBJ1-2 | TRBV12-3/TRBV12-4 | ASALPGDYGYT
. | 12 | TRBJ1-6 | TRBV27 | ASRSTGYGQPLH
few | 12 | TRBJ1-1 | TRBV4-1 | ASSPGWGSTEAF
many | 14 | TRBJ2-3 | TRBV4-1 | ASSQSSGETTDTQY
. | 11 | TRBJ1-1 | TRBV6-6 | ASSGDGRNRAF
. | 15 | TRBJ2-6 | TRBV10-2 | ASRYGGKTSGANVLT
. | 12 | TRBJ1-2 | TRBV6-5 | ASRLLGEGYGYT
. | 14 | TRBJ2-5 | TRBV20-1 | SARDSGRSLLDEQY
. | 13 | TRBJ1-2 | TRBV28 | ASGGTGTGQYGYT
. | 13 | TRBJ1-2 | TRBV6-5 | ASSYSTGYGYGYT
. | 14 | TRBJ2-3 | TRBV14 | ASSHSPGQGPDTQY
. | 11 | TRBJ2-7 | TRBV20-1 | SASAGTNYEQY
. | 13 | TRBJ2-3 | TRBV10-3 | AISEGGGEGDTQY
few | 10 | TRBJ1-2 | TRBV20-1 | SAPWQGYGYT
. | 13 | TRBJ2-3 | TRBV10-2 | ASMRGVNPTDTQY
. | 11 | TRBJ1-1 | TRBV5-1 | ASSLGAVTEAF
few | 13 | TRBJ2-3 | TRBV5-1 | ASSLVAAATDTQY
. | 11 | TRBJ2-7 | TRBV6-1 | ASIPWGVYEQY
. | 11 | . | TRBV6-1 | ASRRTGETEQY
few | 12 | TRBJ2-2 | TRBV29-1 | SAPQGSDTGELF
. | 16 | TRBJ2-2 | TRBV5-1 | AGSLAKFSGDFAGELF
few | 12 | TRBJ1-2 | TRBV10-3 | AISPSTGNYGYT
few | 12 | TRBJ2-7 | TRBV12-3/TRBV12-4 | ASSPTTVSYEQY
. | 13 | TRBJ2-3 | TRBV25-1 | ASSRGLAGPDTQY
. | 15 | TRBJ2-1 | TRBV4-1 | ASSPVRTSGNSYEQF
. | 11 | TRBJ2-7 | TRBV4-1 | ASSQGDSPVQY
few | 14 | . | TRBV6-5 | ATSPLGTTYSGTQY
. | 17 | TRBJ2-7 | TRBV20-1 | SASHPFGLAGILGGEQY
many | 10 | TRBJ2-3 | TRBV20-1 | SARDFPDTQY
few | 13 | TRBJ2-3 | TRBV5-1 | ASSLDPLQGDTQY
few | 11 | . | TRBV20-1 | SAFSGGVGEQY
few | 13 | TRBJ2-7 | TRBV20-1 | SARPGTSGIYEQY
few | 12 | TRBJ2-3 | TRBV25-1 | ASSESASHNTQY
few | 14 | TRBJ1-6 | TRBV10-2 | ASGRQVVSYNSPLH
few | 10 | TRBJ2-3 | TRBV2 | ASSAGWDTQY